The T cell receptor (beta chain) described here comes from a study of blood T cell repertoires in COVID-19. Study-level information: Samples taken during acute and convalescent COVID-19 were collected in the United States, Italy and Spain.

Participants' own reports of clinical history determined their cohort assignment. Recovery meant two consecutive negative NP/OP PCR tests, professional clearance, or resolved symptoms. CDR3 size: 14 residues. The junction had 6 bases not matched to a gene; V was cut back by 8 bases and J by 4 bases. The germline V gene encodes CDR1 KGHSH and CDR2 LQKENI. Profiling relied on immunoSEQ multiplex PCR, and the TCRdb table lists in-frame clones only, not all of them. The sample contains about 430,000 clones, 80% to 90% of which appear only once. This sequence joins TRBV18 and TRBJ2-3, with 10 bases aligning to TRBD1. The receptor's source is a man aged 30-40 years who had recovered from COVID-19. The sequencing sample was made of PBMCs or T cells enriched from blood (not recorded which). The DNA of the CDR3 is TGTGCCAGCCTCCGGACAGGGGGGGCAGATACGCAGTATTTT. Translating it yields CASLRTGGADTQYF.